The 11 T cell receptor beta chains below all came from one sample that was sequenced in a study of blood T cell repertoires in COVID-19. Clones were sequenced by immunoSEQ multiplex PCR, and TCRdb holds only the in-frame ones, with some missing. The sample lists about 130,000 clones; roughly 90% were seen once. Sequencing was carried out using peripheral blood. These receptors were obtained from a man between 60 and 75 years old with COVID-19, enrolled during active disease.

The chain's CDR3 is CASRRSGTGAMANEKLFF. The CDR3 DNA is TGTGCCAGTAGGAGATCCGGGACAGGGGCTATGGCTAATGAAAAACTGTTTTTT. The chain carries TRBV19 and TRBJ1-4; 10 nucleotides match TRBD1. The CDR3 consists of 18 residues. Germline assignment: CDR1 LNHDA and CDR2 SQIVND (reference sequence). V lost 6 bases and J lost 3; bases outside the gene matches: 13. Full variable domain (outside the CDR3, taken from reference TRBV19 and TRBJ1-4): DGGITQSPKYLFRKEGQNVTLSCEQNLNHDAMYWYRQDPGQGLRLIYYSQIVNDFQKGDIAEGYSVSREKKESFPLTVTSAQKNPTAFYLCASRRSGTGAMANEKLFFGSGTQLSVL.

This clone has a single count. In DNA, the CDR3 is TGTGCCAGCAGCCCCGGACAGGCGAACACTGAAGCTTTCTTT. Translated: CASSPGQANTEAFF. The rearrangement links TRBV6-5 to TRBJ1-1, with 7 bases lining up with TRBD1. This CDR3 contains 14 residues. Germline V CDR1 and CDR2: MNHEY, SVGAGI. The V and J ends lost 6 bases and 1 base, in that order; junction bases with no gene match: 5.

This clone was seen only once. The chain recombines TRBV10-3 with TRBJ1-5; 9 bases agree with TRBD1. Trimming removed 0 bases from V and 1 base from J; junction bases left unmatched: 7. There are 18 residues in the CDR3. Germline CDR1 is ENHRY and CDR2 is SYGVKD. CDR3 bases: TGTGCCATCAGTGAGTCGGGACAGGGAGTGAGGAGCAATCAGCCCCAGCATTTT. Amino acids: CAISESGQGVRSNQPQHF.

This chain links TRBV6-2 or TRBV6-3 with TRBJ1-1, with D unresolved. Germline V gene lookup returns CDR1 MNHEY and CDR2 SVGEGT. The CDR3 is 13 amino acids. Trimming stripped 6 bases from V and 8 bases from J, with 16 bases between. CDR3 amino acids: CASSLTPEIEAFF. The CDR3 DNA reads TGTGCCAGCAGCCTTACTCCGGAGATAGAAGCTTTCTTT.

The chain employs TRBV19 and TRBJ1-4, with D possibly TRBD1 on 5 matching bases. Germline assignment: CDR1 LNHDA and CDR2 SQIVND (reference sequence). This CDR3 region has 14 residues. V was shortened by 4 bases and J by 8 bases, with 14 bases between the two germline ends. In DNA form, the CDR3 reads TGTGCCAGTAGTACCCAGGGAACGGACGAAAAACTGTTTTTT. Amino acid sequence: CASSTQGTDEKLFF.

The V and J genes are TRBV6-1 and TRBJ2-1, with D possibly being TRBD1 (5 bases). The ends were cut back, 0 bases at V and 10 bases at J, with 22 bases in the middle. The CDR3 length is 17 residues. The V gene's germline CDR1 is MNHNS and CDR2 SASEGT. The CDR3 nucleotides read TGTGCCAGCAGTGAAGCTTCCCGGGCCAAGGGGAAAGGGGAGCAGTTCTTC. Translating gives CASSEASRAKGKGEQFF.

The chain links TRBV7-9 to TRBJ1-3; D remains ambiguous. Trimming pared 4 bases from V and 4 bases from J, leaving 11 bases between. CDR1 is SEHNR and CDR2 is FQNEAQ in the germline V gene (reference sequence). CDR3 length: 14 residues. CDR3 amino acids: CASSSALAGNTIYF. The CDR3 nucleotides read TGTGCCAGCAGCTCCGCCTTGGCCGGAAACACCATATATTTT.

This sequence joins TRBV20-1 and TRBJ1-1, with a tentative D call TRBD1 (5 bases). Germline values: CDR1 DFQATT, CDR2 SNEGSKA (reference sequence). The CDR3 spans 12 residues. Trimming pared 3 bases from V and 4 bases from J, leaving 9 bases between. The CDR3 DNA is TGCAGTGCTAGTCGGGGGACCACTGAAGCTTTCTTT. It yields the protein CSASRGTTEAFF.

The chain combines TRBV3-1 (or the pseudogene TRBV3-2) with TRBJ1-2; tentative D call: TRBD1 (5 bases). Germline loops: CDR1 LGHDT, CDR2 YNNKEL (reference sequence). The ends were cut back, 2 bases at V and 8 bases at J, with 18 bases in the middle. The CDR3 length is 15 residues. CDR3 nucleotides: TGTGCCAGCAGCCAATCTGTCAGGGAGGTGAGGGGCTACACCTTC. This encodes CASSQSVREVRGYTF.

The chain links TRBV12-3 or TRBV12-4 to TRBJ1-2, with a weak D call TRBD1 (6 bases). The CDR3 is made up of 13 amino acids. Trimming took off 1 base at V and 7 bases at J, with 10 bases between the two ends. Written as DNA, the CDR3 is TGTGCCAGCAGTTTAGTCAGGGGATCTGGCTACACCTTC. It codes for CASSLVRGSGYTF.

The chain recombines TRBV5-4 with TRBJ2-1; D uncertain. The CDR3 has 15 residues. V gave up 0 bases and J gave up 4 bases, with 11 bases separating them. Germline CDR1 SGHNT, CDR2 YYREEE (reference sequence). As DNA, the CDR3 is TGTGCCAGCAGCTTGGACCCCCGGTCGTACAATGAGCAGTTCTTC. It yields the protein CASSLDPRSYNEQFF.